The T cell receptor beta chain under discussion was sequenced for a study of beta chain features in type 1 diabetes. Across the whole study: What patients shared with healthy donors was a similar profile of age, gender and cell yields. Study findings and constraints: Over-representation of high TCR-expressing cells was a possible consequence of cDNA sequencing.

The isolated RNA, all of it, was reverse transcribed, so expressed TCRB transcripts were what got sequenced. Sequenced by immunoSEQ multiplex PCR; TCRdb stores in-frame clones only, minus some. The table lists 300,000 to 350,000 clones, around 13% of them singletons, with more than 6.5% in the top ten. The V gene lost 5 bases and the J gene lost 2 bases, with 17 bases spanning the gap. This CDR3 is 16 amino acids long. Germline-derived CDR1 and CDR2 are SGHTA and FQGNSA. As for this clone: Its specificity is unknown.

The J gene is TRBJ2-3, the V gene TRBV7-2; D remains unclear. The sequenced material came from central memory CD4+ T cells from blood. This receptor was obtained from a man younger than 45 in good health. CDR3 protein: CASSRPPGSSTDTQYF. The CDR3 DNA follows: TGTGCCAGCAGCAGACCGCCTGGGTCTTCCACAGATACGCAGTATTTT.